Below are 20 T cell receptor beta chains sequenced from a single sample in a study of cytomegalovirus exposure and HLA in healthy donors. PCR employed 60 Vbeta and 13 Jbeta primers. Libraries were prepared by immunoSEQ multiplex PCR; TCRdb keeps only in-frame clonotypes and omits some of them. The table has around 91,000 clones, just under 80% seen once. Material for sequencing was PBMCs. These TCRs come from a male donor in good health and CMV-seropositive.

The chain recombines TRBV28 with TRBJ2-7; 15 bases match TRBD2. CDR1 and CDR2 (germline): MDHEN, SYDVKM. This CDR3 has 19 residues. Losses at the gene ends were 7 bases for V and 2 bases for J; bases not matched to a gene: 15. The CDR3 is CASTPVGLAGGGGPYEQYF. For the CDR3, the DNA is TGTGCCAGCACCCCCGTGGGACTAGCGGGAGGCGGGGGACCCTACGAGCAGTACTTC. Full variable domain (remainder filled in from reference TRBV28 and TRBJ2-7): DVKVTQSSRYLVKRTGEKVFLECVQDMDHENMFWYRQDPGLGLRLIYFSYDVKMKEKGDIPEGYSVSREKKERFSLILESASTNQTSMYLCASTPVGLAGGGGPYEQYFGPGTRLTVT.

In nucleotides, the CDR3 is TGTGCCACCAGCAGAGAGGCGGCGGGCTCCTACAATGAGCAGTTCTTC. Translation gives CATSREAAGSYNEQFF. The gene calls are TRBV15 and TRBJ2-1; a weak D match, TRBD2 (5 bases). The germline V gene encodes CDR1 LNHNV and CDR2 YYDKDF (reference sequence). The CDR3 extends over 16 amino acids. Deletions cut 0 bases from V and 0 bases from J, with 9 bases between.

The chain uses TRBV7-2 and TRBJ2-1; 9 bases are a match to TRBD2. With 1 base clipped from V and 6 bases from J, the junction kept 10 bases outside the gene matches. The V gene's germline CDR1 is SGHTA and CDR2 FQGNSA. The CDR3 covers 17 residues. Written as DNA, the CDR3 is TGTGCCAGCAGCTTAGTCCCCGGAGCGGGGGGACTCAATGAGCAGTTCTTC. Its protein product is CASSLVPGAGGLNEQFF.

This clone has only one observation. Other DNA variants within this sample encode the same CDR3. The rearrangement links TRBV7-9 to TRBJ1-1; D is unresolved. The CDR3 covers 14 residues. Trimming shortened V by 5 bases and J by 5 bases, and 15 bases separated the two germline ends. In germline, CDR1 is SEHNR, CDR2 FQNEAQ (reference sequence). The CDR3 here is CASSLGGRNTEAFF. The CDR3 DNA sequence: TGTGCCAGCAGCCTCGGTGGGAGGAATACTGAAGCTTTCTTT.

This clone has a single count. The genes are TRBV7-7 and TRBJ2-2; D gene ambiguous. Germline V gene lookup returns CDR1 SSHAT and CDR2 FNYEAQ (reference sequence). V was trimmed by 4 bases and J by 5 bases, leaving 11 bases between them. The CDR3 contains 14 residues. The CDR3 DNA reads as TGTGCCAGCAGCTCGGCGGCGTGGACCGGGGAGCTGTTTTTT. It yields the protein CASSSAAWTGELFF.

This clone was seen only a few times. The chain is built from TRBV29-1 and TRBJ2-7, with D possibly TRBD2 on 6 matching bases. The germline V gene encodes CDR1 SQVTM and CDR2 ANQGSEA. V was cut by 3 bases and J by 0 bases, with 9 bases left in between. This CDR3 spans 13 amino acids. The CDR3 reads CSVDVGSSYEQYF. CDR3 nucleotide sequence: TGCAGCGTTGATGTCGGGAGCTCCTACGAGCAGTACTTC.

The V call is TRBV19, the J call TRBJ2-7, with TRBD1 identical over 7 bases. The V segment lost 6 bases and the J segment 3 bases; nucleotides outside the gene matches: 5. CDR3 length equals 13 residues. CDR1 is LNHDA and CDR2 is SQIVND in the germline V gene (reference sequence). The CDR3 region is CASSPGQRYEQYF. The DNA for the CDR3 is TGTGCCAGTAGCCCGGGACAGCGCTACGAGCAGTACTTC.

The chain recombines TRBV10-1 with TRBJ2-1; maybe TRBD1 (7 bases). Looked up from germline, CDR1 is WNHNN and CDR2 is SYGVQD (reference sequence). Trimming took 2 bases from V and 6 from J, leaving 11 bases between them. The CDR3 is made up of 14 amino acids. This chain's CDR3 is CASSERQGGNEQFF. The CDR3 nucleotides read TGCGCCAGCAGTGAGCGGCAGGGGGGCAATGAGCAGTTCTTC.

The J gene is TRBJ1-2, the V gene TRBV11-2; D may be TRBD1 (5 bases). This CDR3 spans 13 amino acids. Trimming took off 5 bases at V and 8 bases at J, with 15 bases between the two ends. Germline CDR1 is SGHAT and CDR2 is FQNNGV. The DNA for the CDR3 is TGTGCCAGCAGCCCTGGGGTGGGGCGCGGCTACACCTTC. Translating it yields CASSPGVGRGYTF. Looking up the rest from reference TRBV11-2 and TRBJ1-2 gives the full variable domain: EAGVAQSPRYKIIEKRQSVAFWCNPISGHATLYWYQQILGQGPKLLIQFQNNGVVDDSQLPKDRFSAERLKGVDSTLKIQPAKLEDSAVYLCASSPGVGRGYTFGSGTRLTVV.

The CDR3 sequence is CASLARTGDYEQYF. The CDR3 DNA reads TGTGCCAGCCTCGCCCGGACAGGGGACTACGAGCAGTACTTC. The chain couples TRBV18 to TRBJ2-7; 9 bases map to TRBD1. Per germline, CDR1 KGHSH and CDR2 LQKENI. V trimming: 8 bases; J trimming: 3 bases; junction bases outside the gene matches: 8. The CDR3 is made up of 14 amino acids.

This chain joins TRBV7-9 and TRBJ2-5; 7 bases map to TRBD2. CDR1 SEHNR and CDR2 FQNEAQ come from the germline V gene (reference sequence). V was pared by 1 base and J by 1 base, with 6 bases of the junction left unmatched. The CDR3 has 16 amino acids. CDR3 in amino acids: CASSLDLADLQETQYF. In DNA, the CDR3 is TGTGCCAGCAGCTTAGATCTAGCGGACCTCCAAGAGACCCAGTACTTC. Filled out from reference TRBV7-9 and TRBJ2-5, the complete variable domain reads DTGVSQNPRHKITKRGQNVTFRCDPISEHNRLYWYRQTLGQGPEFLTYFQNEAQLEKSRLLSDRFSAERPKGSFSTLEIQRTEQGDSAMYLCASSLDLADLQETQYFGPGTRLLVL.

The V gene is TRBV18, the J gene TRBJ1-2; 7 bases map to TRBD1. J was trimmed by 8 bases and V by 3 bases; bases with no gene match: 9. This CDR3 comprises 14 residues. The germline V gene encodes CDR1 KGHSH and CDR2 LQKENI. The CDR3 sequence: CASSPSGTALGYTF. Here the CDR3 DNA reads TGTGCCAGCTCACCGTCCGGGACAGCCTTAGGCTACACCTTC.

The V gene is TRBV27, the J gene TRBJ2-7; 7 bases are shared with TRBD2. This CDR3 has 13 residues. Germline CDR1 is MNHEY and CDR2 is SMNVEV (reference sequence). With V trimmed by 9 bases and J by 1 base, 6 bases remained unmatched. CDR3 sequence: CASKWGGSYEQYF. DNA of the CDR3: TGTGCCAGTAAGTGGGGGGGGTCCTACGAGCAGTACTTC.

The V gene is TRBV7-3, the J gene TRBJ1-1; D gene ambiguous. The germline V gene encodes CDR1 SGHTA and CDR2 FQGTGA. V was shortened by 5 bases and J by 6 bases, with 13 bases between the two germline ends. This CDR3 is 13 amino acids long. The chain's CDR3 is CASSAYLRSEAFF. The DNA of the CDR3 is TGTGCCAGCAGCGCCTATTTACGCTCTGAAGCTTTCTTT.

This rearrangement joins TRBV27 to TRBJ2-7; a possible D gene is TRBD1 (6 bases). This CDR3 comprises 15 residues. The germline gives CDR1 MNHEY, CDR2 SMNVEV (reference sequence). The V end was cut by 6 bases, the J end by 0 bases, with 15 bases between. CDR3 sequence: CASRLFTGPSYEQYF. CDR3 DNA: TGTGCCAGCAGACTTTTTACAGGGCCCTCCTACGAGCAGTACTTC.

For this clone: Mismatch with germline at one junction end may stem from a read error. This chain's CDR3 is CSSSLGKETQYF. CDR3 sequence (DNA): TGTTCCAGCAGCTTAGGTAAAGAGACCCAGTACTTC. The rearrangement joins TRBV7-9 to TRBJ2-5, with no clear D. CDR1 is SEHNR, CDR2 FQNEAQ, per germline (reference sequence). CDR3 size: 12 residues.

This clone was seen only a few times. The CDR3 spells CASKVGDRLFF. DNA of the CDR3: TGTGCCAGTAAGGTTGGGGACAGACTGTTTTTT. The chain uses TRBV19 and TRBJ1-4; 7 bases are shared with TRBD1. The V segment lost 7 bases and the J segment 13 bases; nucleotides outside the gene matches: 6. Per the germline V gene, CDR1 is LNHDA and CDR2 is SQIVND (reference sequence). The CDR3 runs 11 residues.

This clone is a singleton in its sample. This chain links TRBV6-1 with TRBJ1-2, with D perhaps matching TRBD1 (5 bases). Germline CDR1 MNHNS, CDR2 SASEGT. V was pared by 4 bases and J by 5 bases, with 14 bases between. The CDR3 sequence is 14 residues long. In DNA, the CDR3 is TGTGCCAGCAGTGGGGCAGGGAGGGGTTATGGCTACACCTTC. This codes for CASSGAGRGYGYTF.

This clone appeared once. DNA of the CDR3: TGTGCCAGCAGCTTGGGGTTAGCGGGAGTTTTAGCCACAGATACGCAGTATTTT. It specifies CASSLGLAGVLATDTQYF. The J gene is TRBJ2-3, the V gene TRBV5-4, with 9 bases aligning to TRBD2. V was pared by 0 bases and J by 2 bases, with 10 bases of the junction left unmatched. This CDR3 is built from 18 residues. Germline V lookup: CDR1 SGHNT, CDR2 YYREEE (reference sequence). The whole variable domain, filled in from reference TRBV5-4 and TRBJ2-3, reads ETGVTQSPTHLIKTRGQQVTLRCSSQSGHNTVSWYQQALGQGPQFIFQYYREEENGRGNFPPRFSGLQFPNYSSELNVNALELDDSALYLCASSLGLAGVLATDTQYFGPGTRLTVL.

The V gene is TRBV29-1, the J gene TRBJ2-1; 8 nucleotides line up with TRBD2. V gave up 6 bases and J gave up 12 bases; unmatched junction bases: 10. Germline CDR1 is SQVTM and CDR2 is ANQGSEA. The length of the CDR3 is 12 residues. CDR3 coding DNA: TGCAGCGTAAAAACTAGCGGTAGGGCGCAGTTCTTC. It encodes CSVKTSGRAQFF.